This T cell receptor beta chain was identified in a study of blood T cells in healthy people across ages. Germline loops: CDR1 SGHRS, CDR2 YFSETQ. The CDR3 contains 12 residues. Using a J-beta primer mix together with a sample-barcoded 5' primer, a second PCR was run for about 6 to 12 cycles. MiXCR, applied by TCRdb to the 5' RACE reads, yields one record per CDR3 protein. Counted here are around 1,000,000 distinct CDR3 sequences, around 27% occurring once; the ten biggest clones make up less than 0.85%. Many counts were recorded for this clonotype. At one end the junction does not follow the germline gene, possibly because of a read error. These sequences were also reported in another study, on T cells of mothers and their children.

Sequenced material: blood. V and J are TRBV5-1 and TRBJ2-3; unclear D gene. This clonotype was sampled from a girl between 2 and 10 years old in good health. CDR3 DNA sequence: TGTGCCAGCAGCTTAGTGGCAGATACGCAGTATTTT. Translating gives CASSLVADTQYF.